The 14 T cell receptor beta chains given below trace back to one sample, sequenced in a study of regulatory T cells in long-lasting Graves disease. Sample time point: persistent/refractory GD, antithyroid drugs over 5 years with positive TRAb. RNA from PBMCs was the source of the TCR library. Construction of the TCR beta libraries employed iRepertoire HTBI primers in conjunction with Arm-PCR of CDR3 regions. TCRdb reprocessed the multiplex PCR reads via MiXCR and lists one record per CDR3 protein. The table records approximately 470,000 distinct CDR3 sequences, around 20% of them present only once. The material sequenced was peripheral blood mononuclear cells (PBMCs), taken when the disease was refractory, from a patient treated with antithyroid drugs. These receptors were taken from a female donor with Graves disease.

This chain connects TRBV6-1 to TRBJ2-7, with 7 bases fitting TRBD1. The CDR3 covers 15 residues. Germline loops: CDR1 MNHNS, CDR2 SASEGT. The junction had 11 bases not matched to a gene; V was cut back by 6 bases and J by 3 bases. Here the CDR3 DNA reads TGTGCCAGCAGGGCCGCACAGGGGAGATTCTACGAGCAGTACTTC. Amino acid sequence: CASRAAQGRFYEQYF.

This clonotype was observed a few times. J is TRBJ2-7 and V is TRBV5-1, with 10 bases fitting TRBD1. The germline V gene has CDR1 SGHRS and CDR2 YFSETQ. V gave up 4 bases and J gave up 2 bases; unmatched junction bases: 12. This CDR3 spans 17 amino acids. The CDR3 bases are TGCGCCAGCAGCAGAACCCGACAGGGGGCGGGAACCTACGAGCAGTACTTC. It specifies CASSRTRQGAGTYEQYF.

Concerning this clonotype: With a much larger clone just one base away, this may be a read error. The V and J genes are TRBV10-3 and TRBJ1-3; D remains unclear. CDR1 is ENHRY and CDR2 is SYGVKD in the germline V gene. The CDR3 has 9 amino acids. The CDR3 DNA follows: TGTGCCATCAGTGAGGGGAGGGAGTTT. Residues: CAISEGREF.

This clonotype was counted ten times or more. The chain carries TRBV7-9 and TRBJ2-7; D is undetermined. The length of the CDR3 is 16 residues. Trimming left V 3 bases short and J 7 bases short, with 22 bases between. From germline, CDR1 is SEHNR and CDR2 FQNEAQ (reference sequence). The chain's CDR3 is CASSFRADLIRGEQYF. The CDR3 DNA follows: TGTGCCAGCAGCTTTCGGGCCGACTTAATTAGAGGAGAGCAGTACTTC.

This clonotype appeared many times. The chain joins TRBV6-1 to TRBJ1-4, with unresolved D. Germline-derived CDR1 and CDR2 are MNHNS and SASEGT. The V end was cut by 4 bases, the J end by 12 bases, with 18 bases between. This CDR3 comprises 14 residues. The CDR3 protein is CASSGSGLRAELFF. Written as DNA, the CDR3 is TGTGCCAGCAGTGGGTCGGGGTTGCGGGCGGAACTGTTTTTT.

The V call is TRBV10-3, the J call TRBJ2-2; 8 nucleotides match TRBD1. This CDR3 region has 14 residues. The V segment lost 7 bases and the J segment 2 bases; nucleotides outside the gene matches: 3. Germline CDR1 reads ENHRY; CDR2 reads SYGVKD. Here the CDR3 reads CAITGQGNTGELFF. The DNA for the CDR3 is TGTGCCATCACCGGACAGGGAAACACCGGGGAGCTGTTTTTT.

This clonotype was observed at least ten times. The chain has TRBV5-4 and TRBJ2-5, with D possibly TRBD1 on 5 matching bases. CDR3 length: 13 residues. The ends were cut back, 3 bases at V and 3 bases at J, with 9 bases in the middle. Germline V gene data show CDR1 as SGHNT and CDR2 as YYREEE (reference sequence). The CDR3 region is CASSYRWEETQYF. The CDR3 bases are TGTGCCAGCAGCTACAGGTGGGAAGAGACCCAGTACTTC.

The genes are TRBV18 and TRBJ1-1; D not resolved. CDR3 length: 16 amino acids. Germline-derived CDR1 and CDR2 are KGHSH and LQKENI. Trimming took 0 bases from V and 0 from J, leaving 11 bases between them. CDR3 loop: CASSPPVRGLNTEAFF. CDR3 nucleotide sequence: TGTGCCAGCTCACCACCTGTTAGAGGCCTGAACACTGAAGCTTTCTTT.

CDR3 in amino acids: CSARVSRTVYEQYF. CDR3 bases: TGCAGTGCTAGAGTTTCGAGGACAGTGTACGAGCAGTACTTC. The chain carries TRBV20-1 and TRBJ2-7, with D possibly matching TRBD1 (6 bases). CDR3 size: 14 residues. Germline lookup yields CDR1 DFQATT and CDR2 SNEGSKA (reference sequence). The V end lost 1 base, the J end lost 4 bases, and 14 bases lay between the germline ends.

In this sample, this clonotype turned up many times. As DNA, the CDR3 is TGTGCCAGCAGTTCCTCGCCGGGACTACCTTCGACCCAGTACTTC. It specifies CASSSSPGLPSTQYF. The gene calls are TRBV28 and TRBJ2-5; 7 bases align to TRBD2. This CDR3 is 15 amino acids long. CDR1 and CDR2 (germline): MDHEN, SYDVKM. J gave up 7 bases and V 4 bases, and 12 bases lay outside the gene matches.

This clonotype was recorded at least ten times. V and J are TRBV2 and TRBJ1-5, with D uncertain. Trimming left V 0 bases short and J 4 bases short, with 13 bases between. The germline V gene encodes CDR1 SNHLY and CDR2 FYNNEI. CDR3 length equals 16 residues. The CDR3 DNA is TGTGCCAGCAGTGAAGCGGGCAGAAGAGGAAATCAGCCCCAGCATTTT. Translated: CASSEAGRRGNQPQHF.

This clonotype was counted a few times. The chain has TRBV29-1 and TRBJ1-1; weak D call: TRBD1 (5 bases). Trimming removed 8 bases from V and 4 bases from J, with 17 bases in between. From germline, CDR1 is SQVTM and CDR2 ANQGSEA. This CDR3 has 13 residues. The CDR3 sequence: CSQTRRGTTEAFF. The CDR3 coding sequence is TGCAGCCAGACCAGGAGAGGGACCACTGAAGCTTTCTTT.

The table lists this clonotype with a few counts. The V call is TRBV29-1, the J call TRBJ2-6; perhaps TRBD2 as D (6 bases). From germline, CDR1 is SQVTM and CDR2 ANQGSEA. This CDR3 contains 16 residues. Trimming pared 3 bases from V and 0 bases from J, leaving 12 bases between. The CDR3 DNA reads TGCAGCGTTGAGGGACTCCCCGGCTCTGGGGCCAACGTCCTGACTTTC. Its translation is CSVEGLPGSGANVLTF. Supplemented by reference TRBV29-1 and TRBJ2-6, the full variable domain reads SAVISQKPSRDICQRGTSLTIQCQVDSQVTMMFWYRQQPGQSLTLIATANQGSEATYESGFVIDKFPISRPNLTFSTLTVSNMSPEDSSIYLCSVEGLPGSGANVLTFGAGSRLTVL.

The rearrangement joins TRBV5-6 to TRBJ1-1; D call uncertain. V lost 2 bases and J 4 bases, leaving 12 bases between the germline ends. Per the germline V gene, CDR1 is SGHDT and CDR2 is YYEEEE. This CDR3 region has 14 residues. CDR3 coding DNA: TGTGCCAGCAGCTTTAAGCCTACGGGCACTGAAGCTTTCTTT. Translated, it gives CASSFKPTGTEAFF. Filled out from reference TRBV5-6 and TRBJ1-1, the complete variable domain reads DAGVTQSPTHLIKTRGQQVTLRCSPKSGHDTVSWYQQALGQGPQFIFQYYEEEERQRGNFPDRFSGHQFPNYSSELNVNALLLGDSALYLCASSFKPTGTEAFFGQGTRLTVV.